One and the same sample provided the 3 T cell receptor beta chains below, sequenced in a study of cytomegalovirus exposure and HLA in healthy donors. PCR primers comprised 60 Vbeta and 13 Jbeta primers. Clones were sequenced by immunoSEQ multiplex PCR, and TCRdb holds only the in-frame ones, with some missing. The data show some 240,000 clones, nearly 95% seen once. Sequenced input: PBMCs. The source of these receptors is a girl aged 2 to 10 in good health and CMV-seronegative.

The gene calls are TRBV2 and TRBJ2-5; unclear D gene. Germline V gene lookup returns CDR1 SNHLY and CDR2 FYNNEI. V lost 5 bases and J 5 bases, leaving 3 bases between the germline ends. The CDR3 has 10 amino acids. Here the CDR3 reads CASSLETQYF. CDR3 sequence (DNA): TGTGCCAGCAGTCTCGAGACCCAGTACTTC. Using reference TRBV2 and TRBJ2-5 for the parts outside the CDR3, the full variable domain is EPEVTQTPSHQVTQMGQEVILRCVPISNHLYFYWYRQILGQKVEFLVSFYNNEISEKSEIFDDQFSVERPDGSNFTLKIRSTKLEDSAMYFCASSLETQYFGPGTRLLVL.

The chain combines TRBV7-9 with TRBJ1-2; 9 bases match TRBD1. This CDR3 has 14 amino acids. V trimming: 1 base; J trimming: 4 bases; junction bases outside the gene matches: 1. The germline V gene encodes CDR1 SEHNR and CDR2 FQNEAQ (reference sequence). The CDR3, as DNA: TGTGCCAGCAGCTTAGGGACAGGGGCCTATGGCTACACCTTC. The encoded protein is CASSLGTGAYGYTF.

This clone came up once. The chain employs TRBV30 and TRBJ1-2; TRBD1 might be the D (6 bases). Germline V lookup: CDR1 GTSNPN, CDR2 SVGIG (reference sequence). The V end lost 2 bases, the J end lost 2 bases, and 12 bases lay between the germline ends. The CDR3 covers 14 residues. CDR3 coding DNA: TGTGCCTGGAGTATAGGGGGACCCAACTATGGCTACACCTTC. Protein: CAWSIGGPNYGYTF.